The 22 T cell receptor beta chains given below trace back to one sample, sequenced in a study of identical twins. TCRdb used MiXCR to reprocess the 5' RACE reads, holding one entry per CDR3 protein. This repertoire shows 600,000 to 800,000 distinct CDR3 sequences, 20% to 25% found once; its top ten account for 4% to 5.5%. This sample was also put to use in a study of T cells expressing NK-cell markers.

Material: PBMCs. These receptors were obtained from a woman aged 18-29 years in good health.

V usage is TRBV29-1 and J usage is TRBJ2-2; no clear D gene. V lost 6 bases and J 4 bases, leaving 12 bases between the germline ends. The CDR3 totals 13 residues. Germline V gene sequence: CDR1 SQVTM, CDR2 ANQGSEA. CDR3 sequence (DNA): TGCAGCGTGACCGTAGTAAGCACCGGGGAGCTGTTTTTT. This sequence encodes CSVTVVSTGELFF.

A few counts support this clonotype. The chain has TRBV7-2 and TRBJ2-1; D possibly matches TRBD1 or TRBD2 (7 bases each). The germline V gene has CDR1 SGHTA and CDR2 FQGNSA. Trimming took 5 bases from V and 12 from J, leaving 14 bases between them. The CDR3 length is 12 residues. CDR3 amino acids: CASSTQGGWQFF. In DNA form, the CDR3 reads TGTGCCAGCAGCACCCAGGGGGGGTGGCAGTTCTTC.

The chain recombines TRBV5-1 with TRBJ1-1; the match to TRBD1 covers 8 bases. This CDR3 comprises 14 residues. CDR1 SGHRS and CDR2 YFSETQ come from the germline V gene. With V trimmed by 4 bases and J by 4 bases, 6 bases remained unmatched. In DNA, the CDR3 is TGCGCCAGCAGCCGAGACACAGGGGGCACTGAAGCTTTCTTT. Encoded protein: CASSRDTGGTEAFF.

This chain joins TRBV20-1 and TRBJ2-1; unclear D gene. Trimming took 6 bases from V and 10 from J, leaving 13 bases between them. CDR1 DFQATT and CDR2 SNEGSKA come from the germline V gene (reference sequence). This CDR3 is built from 11 residues. The CDR3: CSANLGGEQFF. CDR3 DNA sequence: TGCAGTGCAAACTTAGGTGGAGAGCAGTTCTTC.

This clonotype turned up a few times. The rearrangement links TRBV12-3 or TRBV12-4 to TRBJ1-6; 7 bases are a match to TRBD1. The CDR3 runs 16 residues. J was trimmed by 2 bases and V by 5 bases; bases with no gene match: 6. The CDR3 is CASSRTGVTYNSPLHF. The CDR3 DNA reads TGTGCCAGCAGTAGAACAGGGGTTACCTATAATTCACCCCTCCACTTT.

This chain joins TRBV29-1 and TRBJ2-5, with 10 nucleotides matching TRBD1. V was clipped by 7 bases and J by 5 bases; unmatched bases: 4. CDR1 is SQVTM, CDR2 ANQGSEA, per germline. The CDR3 spans 12 residues. The CDR3 DNA reads TGCAGCGCAGGACAGGGGGGCGAGACCCAGTACTTC. Protein: CSAGQGGETQYF.

This clonotype has a handful of counts. The rearrangement joins TRBV20-1 to TRBJ2-3; TRBD2 matches at 9 bases. V lost 4 bases to trimming and J lost 4 bases; unmatched junction nucleotides: 6. Germline assignment: CDR1 DFQATT and CDR2 SNEGSKA (reference sequence). The CDR3 runs 14 residues. The CDR3 coding sequence is TGCAGTGCTACCAAAGCGGGGGGCCCAGATACGCAGTATTTT. This gives the protein CSATKAGGPDTQYF.

There are a few counts of this clonotype. The rearrangement uses TRBV9 and TRBJ2-5, with 7 bases fitting TRBD2. The length of the CDR3 is 14 residues. With 3 bases clipped from V and 2 bases from J, the junction kept 4 bases outside the gene matches. Germline V CDR1 and CDR2: SGDLS, YYNGEE. The CDR3 spells CASSARLAQETQYF. DNA of the CDR3: TGTGCCAGCAGCGCCCGACTAGCTCAAGAGACCCAGTACTTC. Filled out from reference TRBV9 and TRBJ2-5, the complete variable domain reads DSGVTQTPKHLITATGQRVTLRCSPRSGDLSVYWYQQSLDQGLQFLIQYYNGEERAKGNILERFSAQQFPDLHSELNLSSLELGDSALYFCASSARLAQETQYFGPGTRLLVL.

This clonotype was picked up many times. V and J are TRBV10-3 and TRBJ2-7; D is unresolved. V lost 6 bases and J lost 2, with 5 bases in between. The CDR3 consists of 11 residues. In germline, CDR1 is ENHRY, CDR2 SYGVKD. The CDR3 loop is CAISDPYEQYF. The CDR3 coding sequence is TGTGCCATCAGCGACCCCTACGAGCAGTACTTC.

DNA of the CDR3: TGTGCCAGCAGCACCTCCGGGCTAGCGAACAATGAGCAGTTCTTC. Its translation is CASSTSGLANNEQFF. The V call is TRBV5-5, the J call TRBJ2-1, with D perhaps TRBD2 (6 bases). The V and J ends lost 4 bases and 5 bases respectively, with 16 bases between them. The CDR3 sequence is 15 residues long. CDR1 SGHKS and CDR2 YYEKEE come from the germline V gene (reference sequence).

This clonotype was seen only a few times. The chain carries TRBV20-1 and TRBJ2-7; D remains ambiguous. CDR1 and CDR2 from the germline V gene are DFQATT and SNEGSKA (reference sequence). V was cut by 3 bases and J by 0 bases, with 12 bases left in between. CDR3 length: 14 amino acids. DNA of the CDR3: TGCAGTGCTAGGTCGGACCCAAGCTCCTACGAGCAGTACTTC. Translated: CSARSDPSSYEQYF.

The chain has TRBV6-1 and TRBJ2-5, with 8 bases matching TRBD1. This CDR3 has 15 amino acids. V lost 4 bases and J lost 4; bases outside the gene matches: 8. Germline lookup yields CDR1 MNHNS and CDR2 SASEGT. CDR3 nucleotides: TGTGCCAGCAGTGCAACAGGGGGTGAGACAGAGACCCAGTACTTC. Translated, it gives CASSATGGETETQYF.

The chain employs TRBV6-1 and TRBJ2-7, with D perhaps TRBD1 or TRBD2 (5 bases each). The CDR3 extends over 14 amino acids. Per germline, CDR1 MNHNS and CDR2 SASEGT. The germline V and J ends were trimmed by 6 bases and 4 bases, with 16 bases remaining between them. CDR3 bases: TGTGCCAGCAGCCAAAGGGGACGGAATTACGAGCAGTACTTC. Protein sequence: CASSQRGRNYEQYF.

The V and J genes are TRBV20-1 and TRBJ1-1, with no clear D. Germline CDR1 is DFQATT and CDR2 is SNEGSKA (reference sequence). V was clipped by 3 bases and J by 0 bases, with 8 bases between them. There are 13 residues in the CDR3. The CDR3 protein is CSASGYVNTEAFF. As DNA, the CDR3 is TGCAGTGCTAGTGGTTACGTGAACACTGAAGCTTTCTTT.

The DNA for the CDR3 is TGTGCCAGCAGTCGGGAATTCTCCTATAATTCACCCCTCCACTTT. Protein product: CASSREFSYNSPLHF. The V and J genes are TRBV11-1 and TRBJ1-6; no definite D call. CDR3 size: 15 residues. CDR1 and CDR2 from the germline V gene are SGHAT and FQDESV (reference sequence). Trimming stripped 6 bases from V and 0 bases from J, with 9 bases between.

This clonotype appeared a few times. V and J are TRBV10-3 and TRBJ2-5, with D uncertain. Trimming stripped 2 bases from V and 1 base from J, with 11 bases between. Germline values: CDR1 ENHRY, CDR2 SYGVKD. The CDR3 contains 15 residues. CDR3 nucleotide sequence: TGTGCCATCAGTGAGGGTGGAAACAGCCAAGAGACCCAGTACTTC. Its translation is CAISEGGNSQETQYF.

This chain joins TRBV7-8 and TRBJ2-3; no clear D. CDR1 is SGHVS, CDR2 FQNEAQ, per germline. The CDR3 loop spans 16 amino acids. With 0 bases removed from V and 0 bases from J, the gap between germline ends came to 10 bases. The CDR3 DNA sequence: TGTGCCAGCAGCTTAGCGGCGTTGCGGAGCACAGATACGCAGTATTTT. Translation: CASSLAALRSTDTQYF.

V usage is TRBV5-1 and J usage is TRBJ2-3; no clear D. The V gene's germline CDR1 is SGHRS and CDR2 YFSETQ. Trimming removed 0 bases from V and 0 bases from J, with 5 bases in between. This CDR3 has 14 amino acids. Here the CDR3 reads CASSLEPSTDTQYF. Written as DNA, the CDR3 is TGCGCCAGCAGCTTGGAGCCTAGCACAGATACGCAGTATTTT.

The J gene is TRBJ2-4, the V gene TRBV5-1; TRBD1 matches at 7 bases. Germline lookup yields CDR1 SGHRS and CDR2 YFSETQ. CDR3 size: 12 residues. V trimming: 4 bases; J trimming: 13 bases; junction bases outside the gene matches: 8. CDR3: CASSPPGQDQYF. The CDR3 bases are TGCGCCAGCAGCCCTCCTGGACAGGACCAGTACTTC. The full variable domain, rest sourced from reference TRBV5-1 and TRBJ2-4, is KAGVTQTPRYLIKTRGQQVTLSCSPISGHRSVSWYQQTPGQGLQFLFEYFSETQRNKGNFPGRFSGRQFSNSRSEMNVSTLELGDSALYLCASSPPGQDQYFGAGTRLSVL.

This chain links TRBV14 with TRBJ2-1; TRBD1 matches 7 bases. V dropped 9 bases and J dropped 16; count of bases not matched to a gene: 15. This CDR3 comprises 12 residues. Germline assignment: CDR1 SGHDN and CDR2 FVKESK. As DNA, the CDR3 is TGTGCCAGTCCGACAGGGTCTGAACGGTTATTCTTC. This gives the protein CASPTGSERLFF.

This clonotype was observed a handful of times. The chain employs TRBV9 and TRBJ2-1; D not certain. Germline CDR1 and CDR2: SGDLS and YYNGEE. This CDR3 is 13 amino acids long. V dropped 0 bases and J dropped 14 bases, with 15 bases sitting between them. Written as DNA, the CDR3 is TGTGCCAGCAGCGTAGATGAGGCTGCCGATGAGTTCTTC. It codes for CASSVDEAADEFF.

The sample holds a few counts of this clonotype. CDR3 nucleotides: TGTGCCACCAGCAGCAGTCTCAATCAGCCCCAGCATTTT. It yields the protein CATSSSLNQPQHF. The chain joins TRBV15 to TRBJ1-5; no firm D call. The CDR3 extends over 13 amino acids. The germline V and J ends were trimmed by 3 bases and 3 bases, with 6 bases remaining between them. In germline, CDR1 is LNHNV, CDR2 YYDKDF (reference sequence).